The 29 T cell receptor beta chains below were found in one sample sequenced in a study of lymphopenia after photon versus proton radiotherapy. TCRdb's table, derived via immunoSEQ multiplex PCR, lists solely in-frame clones and lacks some. The data show about 68,000 clones, with about nine tenths seen just once and roughly 2.7% held by the top ten. The sample consisted of peripheral blood, taken from a patient treated with photon-based radiotherapy. The receptors shown here come from a woman between 65 and 79 years old with pancreatic cancer.

The CDR3 loop reads CASSLEGQGRDDEQFF. The CDR3 region has the DNA TGTGCCAGCAGCTTAGAGGGCCAGGGAAGAGACGATGAGCAGTTCTTC. J is TRBJ2-1 and V is TRBV11-3; a weak D match, TRBD1 (5 bases). Germline assignment: CDR1 SGHNT and CDR2 YENEEA. CDR3 length: 16 amino acids. The V and J ends lost 0 bases and 8 bases respectively, with 17 bases between them.

V gene TRBV7-8 combines with J gene TRBJ1-4; tentatively, D is TRBD1 (5 bases). The V gene's germline CDR1 is SGHVS and CDR2 FQNEAQ. The CDR3 has 14 amino acids. V lost 0 bases and J lost 8, with 10 bases in between. CDR3 sequence reads: CASSLAREREKLFF. CDR3 sequence (DNA): TGTGCCAGCAGCTTAGCCAGGGAAAGAGAAAAACTGTTTTTT.

The V and J genes are TRBV5-4 and TRBJ2-3; D is unclear. The CDR3 loop spans 12 amino acids. Per germline, CDR1 SGHNT and CDR2 YYREEE (reference sequence). Trimming pared 3 bases from V and 0 bases from J, leaving 2 bases between. The DNA of the CDR3 is TGTGCCAGCAGCTGGAGCACAGATACGCAGTATTTT. It specifies CASSWSTDTQYF.

The chain carries TRBV28 and TRBJ2-2, with a tentative D call TRBD1 (6 bases). CDR1 MDHEN and CDR2 SYDVKM come from the germline V gene. Trimming removed 3 bases from V and 0 bases from J, with 14 bases in between. This CDR3 comprises 17 residues. The CDR3 here is CASSFTGGGANTGELFF. CDR3 sequence (DNA): TGTGCCAGCAGTTTTACTGGGGGCGGCGCGAACACCGGGGAGCTGTTTTTT.

The chain recombines TRBV19 with TRBJ1-1; the match to TRBD1 covers 9 bases. The germline CDR1 and CDR2 sequences are LNHDA and SQIVND (reference sequence). The ends lost 2 bases at V and 0 bases at J; junction bases unmatched: 4. The CDR3 consists of 16 residues. This chain's CDR3 is CASSIRDRDLNTEAFF. DNA of the CDR3: TGTGCCAGTAGTATAAGGGACAGGGACTTGAACACTGAAGCTTTCTTT.

The chain couples TRBV7-2 to TRBJ2-1; 10 bases fit TRBD2. V was clipped by 1 base and J by 11 bases; unmatched bases: 8. The CDR3 has 15 residues. Germline lookup yields CDR1 SGHTA and CDR2 FQGNSA. The CDR3 coding sequence is TGTGCCAGCAGCTTAGGACGGGGGACTAGCGTACAGCAGTTCTTC. It translates to CASSLGRGTSVQQFF.

The chain employs TRBV11-2 and TRBJ2-6, with D perhaps matching TRBD2 (7 bases). V lost 11 bases, J lost 2 bases, and 16 bases lay in between. The CDR3 contains 15 residues. Per germline, CDR1 SGHAT and CDR2 FQNNGV. In nucleotides, the CDR3 is TGTGCCGGGGGGGCAGCATTGGCTGGGGCCAACGTCCTGACTTTC. Encoded protein: CAGGAALAGANVLTF.

The chain joins TRBV7-3 to TRBJ2-1, with D hard to call. V shed 3 bases and J shed 4 bases, with 10 bases lying between them. CDR1 SGHTA and CDR2 FQGTGA come from the germline V gene. The CDR3 covers 14 residues. The CDR3 here is CASSLGTEYNEQFF. CDR3 bases: TGTGCCAGCAGCTTGGGAACCGAATACAATGAGCAGTTCTTC.

The rearrangement uses TRBV30 and TRBJ1-2; TRBD1 might be the D (6 bases). Germline-derived CDR1 and CDR2 are GTSNPN and SVGIG (reference sequence). Trimming stripped 0 bases from V and 5 bases from J, with 10 bases between. This CDR3 has 13 amino acids. Written as DNA, the CDR3 is TGTGCCTGGAGTGTACAGGGAGGGTATGGCTACACCTTC. It encodes CAWSVQGGYGYTF.

The sample holds one count of this clone. The rearrangement joins TRBV7-8 to TRBJ2-7, with 10 bases matching TRBD2. J gave up 2 bases and V 5 bases, and 9 bases lay outside the gene matches. The CDR3 has 16 amino acids. Per the germline V gene, CDR1 is SGHVS and CDR2 is FQNEAQ. The CDR3 region has the DNA TGTGCCAGCAGCGTGGGCGCCCTAGCGGGGGCCTACGAGCAGTACTTC. Translation: CASSVGALAGAYEQYF.

The sample holds one count of this clone. The rearrangement uses TRBV11-2 and TRBJ2-1, with D tentatively TRBD2 (6 bases). The CDR3 covers 17 residues. The germline gives CDR1 SGHAT, CDR2 FQNNGV. V was clipped by 7 bases and J by 2 bases, with 21 bases between them. CDR3 in DNA: TGTGCCAGCAACCTCCGCCGGGCGGGACCGACCTACAATGAGCAGTTCTTC. Amino acid sequence: CASNLRRAGPTYNEQFF.

The rearrangement uses TRBV4-1 and TRBJ2-6; 8 positions match TRBD1. J lost 0 bases, V lost 1 base, and 8 bases had no gene match. The length of the CDR3 is 19 residues. The germline V gene has CDR1 MGHRA and CDR2 YSYEKL. The CDR3 loop reads CASSQVGTGTSSGANVLTF. The CDR3 coding sequence is TGCGCCAGCAGCCAAGTAGGGACAGGAACAAGCTCTGGGGCCAACGTCCTGACTTTC.

The chain employs TRBV5-4 and TRBJ2-1; a weak D match, TRBD2 (6 bases). Germline CDR1 is SGHNT and CDR2 is YYREEE (reference sequence). The CDR3 totals 14 residues. V was pared by 1 base and J by 11 bases, with 16 bases between. CDR3 protein: CASSLRGRAGKQFF. CDR3 nucleotides: TGTGCCAGCAGCTTGCGGGGCAGGGCGGGAAAGCAGTTCTTC.

V usage is TRBV6-4 and J usage is TRBJ2-1; D may be TRBD1 or TRBD2 (5 bases each). The germline gives CDR1 MRHNA, CDR2 SNTAGT. The length of the CDR3 is 14 residues. Trimming shortened V by 6 bases and J by 9 bases, and 18 bases separated the two germline ends. The CDR3 loop reads CASRRVLGASEQFF. For the CDR3, the DNA is TGTGCCAGCAGGAGGGTGCTAGGGGCAAGTGAGCAGTTCTTC.

This chain connects TRBV18 to TRBJ1-2, with TRBD1 identical over 10 bases. J was trimmed by 0 bases and V by 3 bases; bases with no gene match: 7. This CDR3 is 17 amino acids long. Germline V gene lookup returns CDR1 KGHSH and CDR2 LQKENI. CDR3 amino acids: CASSPTVGQGTNYGYTF. The CDR3 DNA reads TGTGCCAGCTCACCGACGGTGGGACAGGGGACTAACTATGGCTACACCTTC.

Comments on this clone: Other DNA sequences in the same sample also yield this CDR3. The chain links TRBV7-9 to TRBJ2-7; 11 bases match TRBD1. The CDR3 totals 14 residues. With 4 bases clipped from V and 4 bases from J, the junction kept 3 bases outside the gene matches. The germline V gene encodes CDR1 SEHNR and CDR2 FQNEAQ (reference sequence). Here the CDR3 DNA reads TGTGCCAGCAGCTCTGGACAGGGGGCATACGAGCAGTACTTC. It is translated as CASSSGQGAYEQYF.

This clone was recorded only once. V is TRBV5-1 and J is TRBJ2-7; D is uncertain. This CDR3 is built from 14 residues. With 4 bases removed from V and 0 bases from J, the gap between germline ends came to 11 bases. Germline loops: CDR1 SGHRS, CDR2 YFSETQ. CDR3 in DNA: TGCGCCAGCAGCCCTCAGAACTTCTCCTACGAGCAGTACTTC. It encodes CASSPQNFSYEQYF.

The chain joins TRBV29-1 to TRBJ1-2; D is possibly TRBD1 (5 bases). CDR3 length: 12 residues. V shed 4 bases and J shed 1 base, with 7 bases lying between them. Germline V gene data show CDR1 as SQVTM and CDR2 as ANQGSEA. Here the CDR3 DNA reads TGCAGCGTTGTAGGGGATAACTATGGCTACACCTTC. It codes for CSVVGDNYGYTF.

The chain combines TRBV28 with TRBJ1-2; TRBD1 aligns across 12 bases. CDR1 is MDHEN and CDR2 is SYDVKM in the germline V gene. Unmatched junction bases numbered 6, after V lost 6 bases and J lost 7 bases. CDR3 length equals 14 residues. In nucleotides, the CDR3 is TGTGCCAGCAGGGAGGGACAGGGGGCGGGTGGCTACACCTTC. It yields the protein CASREGQGAGGYTF.

The chain employs TRBV21-1 and TRBJ1-4; TRBD1 is the table's D call, not checked against the DNA. TRBV21-1 is annotated as a pseudogene. The CDR3 spans 16 residues. DNA of the CDR3: TGTGCCAGCAGGACAGGACAGCGTTCAACTAATGAAAAACTGTTTTTT. The encoded protein is CASRTGQRSTNEKLFF.

This chain joins TRBV4-2 and TRBJ2-1, with no clear D. Germline values: CDR1 LGHNA, CDR2 YNFKEQ. The CDR3 contains 13 residues. Trimming cost V 0 bases and J 5 bases, with 5 bases left between them. In DNA, the CDR3 is TGTGCCAGCAGCCAAGATCAGAACAATGAGCAGTTCTTC. Translation gives CASSQDQNNEQFF.

The J gene is TRBJ1-3, the V gene TRBV19; 9 nucleotides line up with TRBD1. J gave up 2 bases and V 5 bases, and 13 bases lay outside the gene matches. This CDR3 comprises 18 residues. The germline V gene encodes CDR1 LNHDA and CDR2 SQIVND (reference sequence). CDR3 in amino acids: CASSPPGQGRATGNTIYF. The CDR3 DNA follows: TGTGCCAGTAGTCCTCCGGGACAGGGAAGGGCAACTGGAAACACCATATATTTT.

V gene TRBV15 combines with J gene TRBJ2-5; D not certain. V was shortened by 5 bases and J by 1 base, with 11 bases between the two germline ends. CDR1 and CDR2 (germline): LNHNV, YYDKDF (reference sequence). The CDR3 totals 14 residues. The CDR3 nucleotides are TGTGCCACCAGCCAAGCAGGATCCCAAGAGACCCAGTACTTC. The encoded protein is CATSQAGSQETQYF.

The V and J genes are TRBV19 and TRBJ1-5; D is uncertain. Germline CDR1 is LNHDA and CDR2 is SQIVND (reference sequence). The CDR3 covers 13 residues. Trimming cost V 3 bases and J 3 bases, with 6 bases left between them. CDR3 protein: CASSMSANQPQHF. The DNA of the CDR3 is TGTGCCAGTAGTATGTCAGCCAATCAGCCCCAGCATTTT.

This clone was seen a few times. V and J are TRBV7-9 and TRBJ2-1; D possibly corresponds to TRBD1 (6 bases). Germline-derived CDR1 and CDR2 are SEHNR and FQNEAQ (reference sequence). V was trimmed by 9 bases and J by 7 bases, leaving 13 bases between them. The CDR3 runs to 12 residues. In nucleotides, the CDR3 is TGTGCCAGTACCACAGGGTTGAATGAGCAGTTCTTC. It is translated as CASTTGLNEQFF.

The J gene is TRBJ2-5, the V gene TRBV19; TRBD1 agrees at 7 bases. CDR3 size: 13 residues. With V trimmed by 5 bases and J by 2 bases, 2 bases remained unmatched. The germline CDR1 and CDR2 sequences are LNHDA and SQIVND (reference sequence). CDR3: CASSWDRQETQYF. In DNA, the CDR3 is TGTGCCAGTAGTTGGGACAGACAAGAGACCCAGTACTTC.

The chain links TRBV5-4 to TRBJ1-1; D is uncertain. Germline values: CDR1 SGHNT, CDR2 YYREEE (reference sequence). CDR3 size: 16 residues. Trimming shortened V by 0 bases and J by 1 base, and 13 bases separated the two germline ends. The CDR3 reads CASSLAWRSQNTEAFF. DNA of the CDR3: TGTGCCAGCAGCTTGGCCTGGCGCTCTCAGAACACTGAAGCTTTCTTT.

V gene TRBV28 combines with J gene TRBJ2-7; D might be TRBD2 (6 bases). The CDR3 consists of 14 residues. The germline gives CDR1 MDHEN, CDR2 SYDVKM. The V end was cut by 2 bases, the J end by 0 bases, with 8 bases between. DNA for the CDR3: TGTGCCAGCAGTTTAGGGGGGACCTCCTACGAGCAGTACTTC. The encoded protein is CASSLGGTSYEQYF.

This clone was seen a handful of times. The chain links TRBV30 to TRBJ1-1; D uncertain. The V end was cut by 0 bases, the J end by 4 bases, with 9 bases between. The germline V gene has CDR1 GTSNPN and CDR2 SVGIG (reference sequence). The CDR3 length is 13 residues. The CDR3 sequence: CAWSVQSSTEAFF. The CDR3 nucleotides are TGTGCCTGGAGTGTACAAAGCAGCACTGAAGCTTTCTTT.